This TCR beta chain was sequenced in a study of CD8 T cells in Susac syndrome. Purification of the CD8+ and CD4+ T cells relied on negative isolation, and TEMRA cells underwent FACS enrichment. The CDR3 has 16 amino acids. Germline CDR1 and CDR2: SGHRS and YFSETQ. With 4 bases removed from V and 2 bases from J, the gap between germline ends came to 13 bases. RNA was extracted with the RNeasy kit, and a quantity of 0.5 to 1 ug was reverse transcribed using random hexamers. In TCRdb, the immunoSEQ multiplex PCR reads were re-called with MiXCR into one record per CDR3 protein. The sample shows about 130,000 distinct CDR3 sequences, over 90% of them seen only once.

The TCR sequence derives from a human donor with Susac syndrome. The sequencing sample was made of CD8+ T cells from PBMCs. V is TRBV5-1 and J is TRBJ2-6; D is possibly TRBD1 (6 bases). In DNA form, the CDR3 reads TGCGCCAGCAGCCCGGCAGGGGACCCTGGGGCCAACGTCCTGACTTTC. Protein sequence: CASSPAGDPGANVLTF.